The 15 T cell receptor beta chains below were found in one sample sequenced in a study of blood T cells in healthy people across ages. Together with a sample-barcoded 5' primer, a J-beta primer mix was included in a second PCR lasting about 6 to 11 cycles. TCRdb called the 5' RACE reads again in MiXCR, with one record for every CDR3 protein. The sample has 850,000 to 1,100,000 distinct CDR3 sequences; 30% to 40% are singletons. Sequencing was performed on blood. The receptors shown here come from a man aged 18 to 30 in good health.

This chain uses TRBV5-1 with TRBJ1-1, with 7 positions matching TRBD1. The CDR3 is 13 amino acids. V lost 0 bases to trimming and J lost 9 bases; unmatched junction nucleotides: 5. Germline values: CDR1 SGHRS, CDR2 YFSETQ. The CDR3 sequence is CASSLGQGSQAFF. In DNA form, the CDR3 reads TGCGCCAGCAGCTTGGGACAGGGTAGTCAAGCTTTCTTT.

This clonotype was counted many times. The chain recombines TRBV6-2 or TRBV6-3 with TRBJ1-5, with D perhaps TRBD1 (6 bases). V was shortened by 4 bases and J by 11 bases, with 18 bases between the two germline ends. The CDR3 covers 14 residues. The V gene's germline CDR1 is MNHEY and CDR2 SVGEGT. CDR3: CASSSRTATKAQHF. CDR3 coding DNA: TGTGCCAGCAGTTCTCGGACAGCTACAAAGGCCCAGCATTTT.

There are a few counts of this clonotype. V is TRBV15 and J is TRBJ2-3; 8 bases align to TRBD2. V was clipped by 5 bases and J by 2 bases; unmatched bases: 3. The germline CDR1 and CDR2 sequences are LNHNV and YYDKDF (reference sequence). This CDR3 contains 14 residues. The CDR3 is CATSLRGDTDTQYF. In DNA, the CDR3 is TGTGCCACCAGCCTGCGGGGGGACACAGATACGCAGTATTTT.

V gene TRBV12-3 or TRBV12-4 combines with J gene TRBJ2-2, with 8 nucleotides matching TRBD1. The CDR3 has 16 amino acids. With 5 bases clipped from V and 7 bases from J, the junction kept 12 bases outside the gene matches. The CDR3 spells CASSARTGLNDGELFF. The CDR3 nucleotides read TGTGCCAGCAGTGCTAGGACAGGGTTAAATGACGGGGAGCTGTTTTTT.

This clonotype has just a few counts. The CDR3 nucleotides read TGCGCCAGCAGCGTGTGGCGCGGGGTCACAGATACGCAGTATTTT. Encoded protein: CASSVWRGVTDTQYF. The V call is TRBV5-1, the J call TRBJ2-3, with D possibly TRBD2 on 6 matching bases. The V and J ends lost 4 bases and 2 bases respectively, with 14 bases between them. The CDR3 is made up of 15 amino acids. CDR1 is SGHRS, CDR2 YFSETQ, per germline. The variable domain in full, completed from reference TRBV5-1 and TRBJ2-3, reads KAGVTQTPRYLIKTRGQQVTLSCSPISGHRSVSWYQQTPGQGLQFLFEYFSETQRNKGNFPGRFSGRQFSNSRSEMNVSTLELGDSALYLCASSVWRGVTDTQYFGPGTRLTVL.

The J gene is TRBJ1-1, the V gene TRBV5-6; possibly TRBD1 for D (5 bases). The CDR3 is 14 residues long. Germline V gene lookup returns CDR1 SGHDT and CDR2 YYEEEE. Trimming pared 3 bases from V and 3 bases from J, leaving 12 bases between. DNA of the CDR3: TGTGCCAGCAGCTGGGGGGGGAGGCACACTGAAGCTTTCTTT. It codes for CASSWGGRHTEAFF. The full variable domain, rest sourced from reference TRBV5-6 and TRBJ1-1, is DAGVTQSPTHLIKTRGQQVTLRCSPKSGHDTVSWYQQALGQGPQFIFQYYEEEERQRGNFPDRFSGHQFPNYSSELNVNALLLGDSALYLCASSWGGRHTEAFFGQGTRLTVV.

This clonotype was counted a single time. The chain's CDR3 is CASSKELGTDEQREIQFF. The CDR3 bases are TGTGCCAGCAGCAAAGAGCTCGGGACAGACGAACAGCGGGAGATCCAGTTCTTC. The genes are TRBV21-1 and TRBJ2-5; the D call TRBD1 from the table was never checked on the DNA. The end of the DNA fits TRBJ2-1 better, so the J call may be wrong. TRBV21-1 represents a pseudogene. The CDR3 has 18 amino acids.

This clonotype was detected only a few times. The chain is built from TRBV6-5 and TRBJ1-1; perhaps TRBD1 as D (5 bases). V dropped 7 bases and J dropped 1 base, with 13 bases sitting between them. Germline V gene sequence: CDR1 MNHEY, CDR2 SVGAGI. There are 14 residues in the CDR3. CDR3 residues: CASTPPGWNTEAFF. CDR3 coding DNA: TGTGCCAGCACCCCTCCAGGGTGGAACACTGAAGCTTTCTTT.

The V and J genes are TRBV7-8 and TRBJ1-5, with D maybe TRBD1 (5 bases). Germline V gene data show CDR1 as SGHVS and CDR2 as FQNEAQ. The V and J ends lost 0 bases and 7 bases respectively, with 10 bases between them. This CDR3 comprises 14 residues. CDR3: CASSLAYSGQPQHF. The CDR3 DNA reads as TGTGCCAGCAGCTTAGCATATTCAGGGCAGCCCCAGCATTTT.

This clonotype was observed a handful of times. The chain joins TRBV5-1 to TRBJ1-6, with D unclear. The CDR3 has 13 amino acids. Trimming took 0 bases from V and 7 from J, leaving 5 bases between them. Germline V gives CDR1 SGHRS, CDR2 YFSETQ. The CDR3 sequence: CASSLETNSPLHF. As DNA, the CDR3 is TGCGCCAGCAGCTTGGAAACAAATTCACCCCTCCACTTT.

This clonotype turned up a few times. This chain uses TRBV15 with TRBJ1-1; perhaps TRBD1 as D (5 bases). The CDR3 runs 17 residues. Trimming took 5 bases from V and 0 from J, leaving 19 bases between them. Germline assignment: CDR1 LNHNV and CDR2 YYDKDF (reference sequence). The CDR3 reads CATSGWGTGPMNTEAFF. As DNA, the CDR3 is TGTGCCACCAGCGGATGGGGAACAGGACCCATGAACACTGAAGCTTTCTTT.

This clonotype was seen more than once but under ten times. This chain's CDR3 is CASTPLEGTGDYGYTF. CDR3 bases: TGTGCCAGTACCCCCCTGGAGGGGACAGGTGACTATGGCTACACCTTC. This chain uses TRBV19 with TRBJ1-2, with TRBD1 identical over 8 bases. The V and J ends lost 7 bases and 3 bases, in that order; junction bases with no gene match: 13. Germline-derived CDR1 and CDR2 are LNHDA and SQIVND (reference sequence). The CDR3 consists of 16 residues.

This sequence joins TRBV7-2 and TRBJ1-1; 7 bases align to TRBD1. V lost 6 bases to trimming and J lost 11 bases; unmatched junction nucleotides: 9. This CDR3 contains 12 residues. Germline CDR1 SGHTA, CDR2 FQGNSA. The CDR3 here is CASRVRGVDAFF. The CDR3, as DNA: TGTGCCAGCAGGGTCAGGGGGGTTGACGCTTTCTTT.

This clonotype came up once. The gene calls are TRBV20-1 and TRBJ1-1; D remains ambiguous. The germline V and J ends were trimmed by 6 bases and 3 bases, with 14 bases remaining between them. Germline lookup yields CDR1 DFQATT and CDR2 SNEGSKA (reference sequence). This CDR3 has 13 amino acids. CDR3 sequence reads: CSAPSHRDTEAFF. CDR3 bases: TGCAGTGCCCCATCACATCGGGACACTGAAGCTTTCTTT.

This clonotype turned up a few times. This chain links TRBV20-1 with TRBJ2-1, with 9 bases matching TRBD1. Germline V gene sequence: CDR1 DFQATT, CDR2 SNEGSKA (reference sequence). V was clipped by 6 bases and J by 6 bases; unmatched bases: 12. CDR3 length: 15 residues. Here the CDR3 DNA reads TGCAGTGCCCCGACGCCGGGACAGGGCGGCAATGAGCAGTTCTTC. This encodes CSAPTPGQGGNEQFF.